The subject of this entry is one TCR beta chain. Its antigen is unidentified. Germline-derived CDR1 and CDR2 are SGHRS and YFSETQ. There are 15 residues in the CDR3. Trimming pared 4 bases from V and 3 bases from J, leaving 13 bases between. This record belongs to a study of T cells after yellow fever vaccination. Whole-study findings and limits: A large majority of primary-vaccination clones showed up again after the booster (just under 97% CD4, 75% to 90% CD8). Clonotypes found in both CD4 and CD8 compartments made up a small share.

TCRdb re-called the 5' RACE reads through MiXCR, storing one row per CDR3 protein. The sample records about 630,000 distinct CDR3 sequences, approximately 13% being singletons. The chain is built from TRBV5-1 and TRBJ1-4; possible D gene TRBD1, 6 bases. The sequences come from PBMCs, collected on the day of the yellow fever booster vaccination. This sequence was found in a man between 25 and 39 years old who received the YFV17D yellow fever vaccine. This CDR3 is CASSDRQASNEKLFF. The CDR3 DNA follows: TGCGCCAGCAGCGACCGACAGGCATCTAATGAAAAACTGTTTTTT.